The 2 T cell receptor beta chains presented below share a single source sample, sequenced in a study of T cells in Graves' hyperthyroidism and ophthalmopathy. TCR beta CDR3 sequences were amplified from RNA transcripts. An initial round of RT-PCR targeting the TCR CDR3 relied on the HTBI primer set. TCRdb re-derived calls from the multiplex PCR reads in MiXCR, one entry per CDR3 protein. This table holds 300,000 to 500,000 distinct CDR3 sequences, 15% found once. Input material: blood. These receptors all stem from a woman in her twenties or thirties with Graves' hyperthyroidism.

The chain combines TRBV27 with TRBJ2-7; no reliable D call. The V end lost 2 bases, the J end lost 2 bases, and 10 bases lay between the germline ends. The CDR3 length is 14 residues. In germline, CDR1 is MNHEY, CDR2 SMNVEV (reference sequence). CDR3 protein: CASSLHKITYEQYF. The CDR3, as DNA: TGTGCCAGCAGTTTACACAAGATTACCTACGAGCAGTACTTC.

This clonotype was found many times. The J gene is TRBJ1-2, the V gene TRBV18; no clear D gene. V was cut by 2 bases and J by 3 bases, with 10 bases left in between. The CDR3 is made up of 14 amino acids. Germline CDR1 reads KGHSH; CDR2 reads LQKENI. The CDR3 region is CASSPYGSDYGYTF. In DNA, the CDR3 is TGTGCCAGCTCACCATACGGCAGCGACTATGGCTACACCTTC.